The TCR beta chain described here comes from a study of shared clonotypes between healthy human individuals. Deep level was the assay's run setting. Method: immunoSEQ multiplex PCR; TCRdb's copy keeps in-frame clones and lacks some. The table records about 690,000 clones, 90% of them present only once. The V gene end was trimmed by 5 bases and the J gene end by 2 bases; junction bases not matched to a gene: 3. The CDR3 has 15 residues. CDR1 LNHDA and CDR2 SQIVND come from the germline V gene (reference sequence). The source material was memory CD8+ T cells from PBMCs. Documented subset: CD45RO+ cells pooled with CCR7-negative TemRA cells. The V and J genes are TRBV19 and TRBJ2-6; the match to TRBD1 covers 7 bases. The origin of this receptor is a man younger than 35 in good health. Some clones in this sample may be carry-over from other donors' samples. The CDR3 loop reads CASSYDRAGANVLTF. As DNA, the CDR3 is TGTGCCAGTAGTTACGACAGGGCTGGGGCCAACGTCCTGACTTTC.